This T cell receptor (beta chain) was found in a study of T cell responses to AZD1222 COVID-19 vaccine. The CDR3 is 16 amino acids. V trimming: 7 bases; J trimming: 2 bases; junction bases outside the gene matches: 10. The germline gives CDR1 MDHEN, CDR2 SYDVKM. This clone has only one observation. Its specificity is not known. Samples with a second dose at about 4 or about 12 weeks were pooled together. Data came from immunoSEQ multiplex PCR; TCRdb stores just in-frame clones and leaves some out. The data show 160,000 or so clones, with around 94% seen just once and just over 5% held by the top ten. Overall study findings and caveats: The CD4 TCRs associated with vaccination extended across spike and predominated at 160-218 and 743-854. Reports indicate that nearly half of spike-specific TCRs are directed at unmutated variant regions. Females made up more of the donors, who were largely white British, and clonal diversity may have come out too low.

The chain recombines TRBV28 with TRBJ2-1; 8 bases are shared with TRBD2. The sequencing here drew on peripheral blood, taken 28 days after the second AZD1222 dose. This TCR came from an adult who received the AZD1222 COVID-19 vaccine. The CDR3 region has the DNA TGTGCCAGCAAGGGGGGCGGGAGGAAAACCTACAATGAGCAGTTCTTC. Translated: CASKGGGRKTYNEQFF.